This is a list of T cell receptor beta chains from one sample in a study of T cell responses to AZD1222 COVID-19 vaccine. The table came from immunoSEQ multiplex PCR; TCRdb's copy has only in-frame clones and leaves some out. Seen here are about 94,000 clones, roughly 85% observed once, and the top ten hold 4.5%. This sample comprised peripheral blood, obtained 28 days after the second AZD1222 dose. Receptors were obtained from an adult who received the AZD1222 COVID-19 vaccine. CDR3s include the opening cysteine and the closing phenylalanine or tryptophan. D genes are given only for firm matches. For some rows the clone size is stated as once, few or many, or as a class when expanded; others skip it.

CDR3 DNA: TGTGCCAGCAGTTTTTACCAGCTCGAGCAGTACTTC; CDR3 protein: CASSFYQLEQYF; CDR3 length: 12; clone size: NA; V gene: TRBV12-3/TRBV12-4; J gene: TRBJ2-7; D gene: NA
CDR3 DNA: TGTGCCAGCAGTTTATGGGACCTAGCGGGAGGTGGGACCGGGGAGCTGTTTTTT; CDR3 protein: CASSLWDLAGGGTGELFF; CDR3 length: 18; clone size: once; V gene: TRBV28; J gene: TRBJ2-2; D gene: TRBD2
CDR3 DNA: TGCAGCGTCGTTCCGGTGGGGGTGCACACTGAAGCTTTCTTT; CDR3 protein: CSVVPVGVHTEAFF; CDR3 length: 14; clone size: NA; V gene: TRBV29-1; J gene: TRBJ1-1; D gene: NA
CDR3 DNA: TGTGCCAGCAGACTTACTAGCGGGAGTATGTACGAGCAGTACTTC; CDR3 protein: CASRLTSGSMYEQYF; CDR3 length: 15; clone size: NA; V gene: TRBV6-5; J gene: TRBJ2-7; D gene: TRBD2
CDR3 DNA: TGTGCCAGCTCGAACCTCCTTAGCGGGGCAGGTCGGAGGGCTAACACTGAAGCTTTCTTT; CDR3 protein: CASSNLLSGAGRRANTEAFF; CDR3 length: 20; clone size: NA; V gene: TRBV27; J gene: TRBJ1-1; D gene: NA
CDR3 DNA: TGCGCCAGCAGCCAAGACGGGCGAAATCAGCCCCAGCATTTT; CDR3 protein: CASSQDGRNQPQHF; CDR3 length: 14; clone size: NA; V gene: TRBV4-1; J gene: TRBJ1-5; D gene: NA
CDR3 DNA: TGTGCCATCAGGTTTGATCCCACGGAGACCCAGTACTTC; CDR3 protein: CAIRFDPTETQYF; CDR3 length: 13; clone size: NA; V gene: TRBV10-3; J gene: TRBJ2-5; D gene: NA
CDR3 DNA: TGTGCCAGCACCAGCGGGGGAGCAGGAAATCAGCCCCAGCATTTT; CDR3 protein: CASTSGGAGNQPQHF; CDR3 length: 15; clone size: NA; V gene: TRBV28; J gene: TRBJ1-5; D gene: NA
CDR3 DNA: TGTGCCAGTACAACGCCTAATCAGCCCCAGCATTTT; CDR3 protein: CASTTPNQPQHF; CDR3 length: 12; clone size: once; V gene: TRBV19; J gene: TRBJ1-5; D gene: NA
CDR3 DNA: TGTGCCAGCAGCTTACAGACTAGCGGGAGCACCGAGACCCAGTACTTC; CDR3 protein: CASSLQTSGSTETQYF; CDR3 length: 16; clone size: once; V gene: TRBV11-2; J gene: TRBJ2-5; D gene: TRBD2
CDR3 DNA: TGTGCCAGCAGCAGACGACTAGCGGGGGGTACAGATACGCAGTATTTT; CDR3 protein: CASSRRLAGGTDTQYF; CDR3 length: 16; clone size: NA; V gene: TRBV7-9; J gene: TRBJ2-3; D gene: TRBD2
CDR3 DNA: TGTGCCAGCAGCTCCCCCCCTTGGTACCGACCCTCCTACGAGCAGTACTTC; CDR3 protein: CASSSPPWYRPSYEQYF; CDR3 length: 17; clone size: NA; V gene: TRBV7-9; J gene: TRBJ2-7; D gene: NA
CDR3 DNA: TGCGCCAGCAGCCAAGAGGGGGGAGTGGTCTTGACGCAGTATTTT; CDR3 protein: CASSQEGGVVLTQYF; CDR3 length: 15; clone size: NA; V gene: TRBV4-3; J gene: TRBJ2-3; D gene: NA
CDR3 DNA: TGTGCCACCAGTGATCCCCGGCGGGAGGGTTCCTACGAGCAGTACTTC; CDR3 protein: CATSDPRREGSYEQYF; CDR3 length: 16; clone size: few; V gene: TRBV24-1; J gene: TRBJ2-7; D gene: TRBD2
CDR3 DNA: TGCGCCATCCCGCCTCCTATACTAGCCAAAAACATTCAGTACTTC; CDR3 protein: CAIPPPILAKNIQYF; CDR3 length: 15; clone size: NA; V gene: TRBV23-1; J gene: TRBJ2-4; D gene: NA
CDR3 DNA: TGTGCCAGCAGCCCGAGGACTAGCGGGGAAGAGACCCAGTACTTC; CDR3 protein: CASSPRTSGEETQYF; CDR3 length: 15; clone size: NA; V gene: TRBV5-8; J gene: TRBJ2-5; D gene: TRBD2
CDR3 DNA: TGTGCCAGCAGTTTCGGGGGCGCTGAAGCTTTCTTT; CDR3 protein: CASSFGGAEAFF; CDR3 length: 12; clone size: NA; V gene: TRBV12-3/TRBV12-4; J gene: TRBJ1-1; D gene: NA
CDR3 DNA: TGTGCCACCAGCCCGAGACAGGGTGGGTCCTACAATGAGCAGTTCTTC; CDR3 protein: CATSPRQGGSYNEQFF; CDR3 length: 16; clone size: once; V gene: TRBV24-1; J gene: TRBJ2-1; D gene: TRBD1
CDR3 DNA: TGTGCCAGCAGCGCGGGTGGCAATAGAAACACCATATATTTT; CDR3 protein: CASSAGGNRNTIYF; CDR3 length: 14; clone size: NA; V gene: TRBV5-5; J gene: TRBJ1-3; D gene: NA
CDR3 DNA: TGTGCCAGCAGTCCAAAGGGACAGGGAAAGAATCAGCCCCAGCATTTT; CDR3 protein: CASSPKGQGKNQPQHF; CDR3 length: 16; clone size: NA; V gene: TRBV27; J gene: TRBJ1-5; D gene: TRBD1
CDR3 DNA: TGTGCCAGCAGTGAAGTGGACCGATCCTACGAGCAGTACTTC; CDR3 protein: CASSEVDRSYEQYF; CDR3 length: 14; clone size: NA; V gene: TRBV2; J gene: TRBJ2-7; D gene: NA
CDR3 DNA: TGTGCCAGCAGGGGGTCGAACACCGGGGAGCTGTTTTTT; CDR3 protein: CASRGSNTGELFF; CDR3 length: 13; clone size: NA; V gene: TRBV6-5; J gene: TRBJ2-2; D gene: NA
CDR3 DNA: TGCGCCAGCAGCTTGTCGACAGTAAACACAGATACGCAGTATTTT; CDR3 protein: CASSLSTVNTDTQYF; CDR3 length: 15; clone size: NA; V gene: TRBV5-1; J gene: TRBJ2-3; D gene: NA
CDR3 DNA: TGTGCCAGCAGCGCCGCAGGGTGGGTCAATCAGCCCCAGCATTTT; CDR3 protein: CASSAAGWVNQPQHF; CDR3 length: 15; clone size: NA; V gene: TRBV9; J gene: TRBJ1-5; D gene: NA
CDR3 DNA: TGTGCCAGCAGCCCTACACCGAACACTGAAGCTTTCTTT; CDR3 protein: CASSPTPNTEAFF; CDR3 length: 13; clone size: NA; V gene: TRBV9; J gene: TRBJ1-1; D gene: NA
CDR3 DNA: TGTGCCAGCGGGCCCTCCTACGAGCAGTACTTC; CDR3 protein: CASGPSYEQYF; CDR3 length: 11; clone size: NA; V gene: TRBV2; J gene: TRBJ2-7; D gene: NA
CDR3 DNA: TGTGCCAGCAGCCCTCGGGGTTTCAGCACAGATACGCAGTATTTT; CDR3 protein: CASSPRGFSTDTQYF; CDR3 length: 15; clone size: once; V gene: TRBV11-3; J gene: TRBJ2-3; D gene: NA
CDR3 DNA: TGTGCCATCAGTAAGTCTGAGCCAAGGGAGACTGAAGCTTTCTTT; CDR3 protein: CAISKSEPRETEAFF; CDR3 length: 15; clone size: NA; V gene: TRBV10-3; J gene: TRBJ1-1; D gene: NA
CDR3 DNA: TGTGCCAGCAGCCCCAGAGAGGGGGGGGCGGCCAAAAACATTCAGTACTTC; CDR3 protein: CASSPREGGAAKNIQYF; CDR3 length: 17; clone size: NA; V gene: TRBV7-9; J gene: TRBJ2-4; D gene: NA
CDR3 DNA: TGTGCCAGCAGCTTAAATCACGGAGGCCAAGAGACCCAGTACTTC; CDR3 protein: CASSLNHGGQETQYF; CDR3 length: 15; clone size: once; V gene: TRBV7-2; J gene: TRBJ2-5; D gene: NA
CDR3 DNA: TGTGCCAGTTCGAGCCTACTCTATGGCTACACCTTC; CDR3 protein: CASSSLLYGYTF; CDR3 length: 12; clone size: NA; V gene: TRBV5-8; J gene: TRBJ1-2; D gene: NA
CDR3 DNA: TGTGCCAGCAGCTCAAGTTCGGGCAGGGGAGGGGACACTGAAGCTTTCTTT; CDR3 protein: CASSSSSGRGGDTEAFF; CDR3 length: 17; clone size: NA; V gene: TRBV7-3; J gene: TRBJ1-1; D gene: NA
CDR3 DNA: TGTGCCAGCAGCTTGTCGCCGGGACAGGGCAATCAGCCCCAGCATTTT; CDR3 protein: CASSLSPGQGNQPQHF; CDR3 length: 16; clone size: once; V gene: TRBV5-6; J gene: TRBJ1-5; D gene: TRBD1
CDR3 DNA: TGTGCCAGCAGCCCGCTCCTAAGGGACGGAGCCTATGGCTACACCTTC; CDR3 protein: CASSPLLRDGAYGYTF; CDR3 length: 16; clone size: NA; V gene: TRBV7-8; J gene: TRBJ1-2; D gene: NA
CDR3 DNA: TGTGCCAGCAGTGAAATGGGACAGGTGAACACTGAAGCTTTCTTT; CDR3 protein: CASSEMGQVNTEAFF; CDR3 length: 15; clone size: NA; V gene: TRBV2; J gene: TRBJ1-1; D gene: TRBD1
CDR3 DNA: TGTGCCAGCAGCGGACTAGTCGATACGCAGTATTTT; CDR3 protein: CASSGLVDTQYF; CDR3 length: 12; clone size: NA; V gene: TRBV7-6; J gene: TRBJ2-3; D gene: TRBD2
CDR3 DNA: TGTGCCAGCAGCTTATCGCCTACTAGCGCGGGTGAGCAGTTCTTC; CDR3 protein: CASSLSPTSAGEQFF; CDR3 length: 15; clone size: NA; V gene: TRBV7-3; J gene: TRBJ2-1; D gene: TRBD2
CDR3 DNA: TGTGCCACCAGACAAACGGGCGATGAGCAGTTCTTC; CDR3 protein: CATRQTGDEQFF; CDR3 length: 12; clone size: NA; V gene: TRBV24-1; J gene: TRBJ2-1; D gene: NA
CDR3 DNA: TGTGCCAGTAGAACCGCGGACGGGAACTATGGCTACACCTTC; CDR3 protein: CASRTADGNYGYTF; CDR3 length: 14; clone size: NA; V gene: TRBV19; J gene: TRBJ1-2; D gene: NA
CDR3 DNA: TGCAGTGCTAGTGGGGGAGGGCAGCTTCCCTACGAGCAGTACTTC; CDR3 protein: CSASGGGQLPYEQYF; CDR3 length: 15; clone size: NA; V gene: TRBV20-1; J gene: TRBJ2-7; D gene: TRBD2
CDR3 DNA: TGTGCCAGCCCCCAGGGGAGCTCCTACAATGAGCAGTTCTTC; CDR3 protein: CASPQGSSYNEQFF; CDR3 length: 14; clone size: NA; V gene: TRBV6-5; J gene: TRBJ2-1; D gene: NA
CDR3 DNA: TGTGCCATGGGGGATACAGGGGGGCTCTCTGGGGCCAACGTCCTGACTTTC; CDR3 protein: CAMGDTGGLSGANVLTF; CDR3 length: 17; clone size: NA; V gene: TRBV10-3; J gene: TRBJ2-6; D gene: TRBD1
CDR3 DNA: TGTGCCAGCAGCGGAGGGCGTGGGGGGAACACCGGGGAGCTGTTTTTT; CDR3 protein: CASSGGRGGNTGELFF; CDR3 length: 16; clone size: NA; V gene: TRBV7-3; J gene: TRBJ2-2; D gene: NA
CDR3 DNA: TGTGCCAGCAGCTTCAGGACGGGGCGGAATGAGCAGTTCTTC; CDR3 protein: CASSFRTGRNEQFF; CDR3 length: 14; clone size: few; V gene: TRBV7-2; J gene: TRBJ2-1; D gene: NA
CDR3 DNA: TGTGCCAGCAGCTTTCCAGCCCCCCCCTACGAGCAGTACTTC; CDR3 protein: CASSFPAPPYEQYF; CDR3 length: 14; clone size: once; V gene: TRBV7-2; J gene: TRBJ2-7; D gene: NA
CDR3 DNA: TGTGCCAGCAGCTTAGGTTCGGCCGTAAATGAAAAACTGTTTTTT; CDR3 protein: CASSLGSAVNEKLFF; CDR3 length: 15; clone size: NA; V gene: TRBV7-9; J gene: TRBJ1-4; D gene: NA
CDR3 DNA: TGTGCCAGCAGCCTTCCCCTAGCGGGGGGGTATTCAGATACGCAGTATTTT; CDR3 protein: CASSLPLAGGYSDTQYF; CDR3 length: 17; clone size: NA; V gene: TRBV2; J gene: TRBJ2-3; D gene: TRBD2
CDR3 DNA: TGTGCCAGCAGCCAAGGGACAGGGGGTTATGAGCAGTTCTTC; CDR3 protein: CASSQGTGGYEQFF; CDR3 length: 14; clone size: NA; V gene: TRBV3-1/TRBV3-2; J gene: TRBJ2-1; D gene: TRBD1
CDR3 DNA: TGTGCCAGCAGCCCCTCGGGACAGGGTAGTAGCATTCAGTACTTC; CDR3 protein: CASSPSGQGSSIQYF; CDR3 length: 15; clone size: NA; V gene: TRBV9; J gene: TRBJ2-4; D gene: TRBD1
CDR3 DNA: TGTGCCAGCAGCAGGGACTTCCCCTACGAGCAGTACTTC; CDR3 protein: CASSRDFPYEQYF; CDR3 length: 13; clone size: NA; V gene: TRBV2; J gene: TRBJ2-7; D gene: NA
CDR3 DNA: TGTGCCAGCAGTGAACTCACCTCGGGACTACTCACTAAAGAGACCCAGTACTTC; CDR3 protein: CASSELTSGLLTKETQYF; CDR3 length: 18; clone size: NA; V gene: TRBV6-1; J gene: TRBJ2-5; D gene: TRBD2
CDR3 DNA: TGTGCCACCACCCCGAGGATCAATGAGCAGTTCTTC; CDR3 protein: CATTPRINEQFF; CDR3 length: 12; clone size: NA; V gene: TRBV24-1; J gene: TRBJ2-1; D gene: NA
CDR3 DNA: TGCGCCAGCAGCTTTACCGGGACTAGCGGGGGGGCGGAGACCCAGTACTTC; CDR3 protein: CASSFTGTSGGAETQYF; CDR3 length: 17; clone size: once; V gene: TRBV5-1; J gene: TRBJ2-5; D gene: TRBD2
CDR3 DNA: TGTGCCAGCAGCCAAGGCGGCAGCCTCACCGAGCAGTACTTC; CDR3 protein: CASSQGGSLTEQYF; CDR3 length: 14; clone size: NA; V gene: TRBV7-9; J gene: TRBJ2-7; D gene: NA
CDR3 DNA: TGTGCCAGTAGTATAGTCCAGGGGGCGAGAACTGAAGCTTTCTTT; CDR3 protein: CASSIVQGARTEAFF; CDR3 length: 15; clone size: NA; V gene: TRBV19; J gene: TRBJ1-1; D gene: TRBD1
CDR3 DNA: TGTGCTAGTGGTTCCGGGAGATCAGATACGCAGTATTTT; CDR3 protein: CASGSGRSDTQYF; CDR3 length: 13; clone size: NA; V gene: TRBV12-5; J gene: TRBJ2-3; D gene: NA